This section outlines one TCR beta chain sequence together with its context. The data were obtained in a study of blood T cell repertoires in COVID-19. The overall study: Acute and convalescent COVID-19 samples came from the United States, Italy and Spain. Sources were T cells, B-cell-depleted T cells, or PBMCs; the material itself was cDNA or gDNA.

Authors' analysis steps: Cell counts per sample came from amplifying reference gene primers. Assay used: immunoSEQ multiplex PCR; TCRdb lists only in-frame clones, some missing. The D gene and trimming were derived from the DNA, and the V and J assignments and clone size from that table. The profile shows roughly 90,000 clones, around four fifths of them singletons. Unmatched junction bases numbered 10, after V lost 7 bases and J lost 2 bases. This CDR3 has 15 amino acids. Germline V lookup: CDR1 MDHEN, CDR2 SYDVKM. This chain joins TRBV28 and TRBJ2-7; 8 bases are shared with TRBD1. The sequenced sample was peripheral blood. The sequence was obtained from a man aged 50-60 years with acute or convalescent COVID-19. This CDR3 is CASTAGTGDTYEQYF. Written as DNA, the CDR3 is TGTGCCAGCACCGCCGGGACAGGTGATACCTACGAGCAGTACTTC.